This TCR beta chain was recorded in a study of Ad26.COV2.S vaccination and SARS-CoV-2 variants. Germline values: CDR1 SGDLS, CDR2 YYNGEE. The CDR3 contains 16 residues. V lost 1 base to trimming and J lost 2 bases, with 12 bases between them. Sequencing was performed with immunoSEQ multiplex PCR; in TCRdb, only in-frame clones are kept and a portion is missing. The sample lists around 370,000 clones, 92% seen once, with around 4.2% in the top ten. This chain uses TRBV9 with TRBJ1-4, with D maybe TRBD1 (5 bases). Sequenced here: peripheral blood, sampled after recovery from COVID-19. This clonotype was obtained from a human donor who had recovered from COVID-19. The CDR3 loop is CASSVRGTGTNEKLFF. CDR3 in DNA: TGTGCCAGCAGCGTAAGGGGCACGGGCACTAATGAAAAACTGTTTTTT.